The clone carrying this T cell receptor (beta chain) was counted a few times. These data originate in a study of regulatory T cells in long-lasting Graves disease. Assembly of TCR beta libraries relied on iRepertoire HTBI primers together with Arm-PCR of CDR3 regions. One entry per CDR3 protein, called by TCRdb with MiXCR from the multiplex PCR reads. The table has around 500,000 distinct CDR3 sequences, about 15% seen once. Time point reported: newly diagnosed GD, antithyroid drugs for less than 3 months. Isolated PBMC RNA provided the starting material for the TCR library. Trimming removed 1 base from V and 1 base from J, with 20 bases in between. CDR1 is DFQATT, CDR2 SNEGSKA, per germline (reference sequence). The CDR3 loop spans 17 amino acids. These same records also appear under a second study, on T cells in Graves' hyperthyroidism and ophthalmopathy. That work contributes: Patients aged 18 to 65 had newly diagnosed hyperthyroidism that had lasted under 2 months.

The genes are TRBV20-1 and TRBJ2-7, with D possibly being TRBD1 or TRBD2 (5 bases each). The sample was peripheral blood mononuclear cells (PBMCs), taken at new diagnosis, from a patient treated with antithyroid drugs. The sequence was obtained from a woman aged 35-65 years with Graves disease. The CDR3 region is CSARVPPGTEGSYEQYF. DNA for the CDR3: TGCAGTGCTAGAGTCCCTCCCGGGACGGAAGGGTCCTACGAGCAGTACTTC.